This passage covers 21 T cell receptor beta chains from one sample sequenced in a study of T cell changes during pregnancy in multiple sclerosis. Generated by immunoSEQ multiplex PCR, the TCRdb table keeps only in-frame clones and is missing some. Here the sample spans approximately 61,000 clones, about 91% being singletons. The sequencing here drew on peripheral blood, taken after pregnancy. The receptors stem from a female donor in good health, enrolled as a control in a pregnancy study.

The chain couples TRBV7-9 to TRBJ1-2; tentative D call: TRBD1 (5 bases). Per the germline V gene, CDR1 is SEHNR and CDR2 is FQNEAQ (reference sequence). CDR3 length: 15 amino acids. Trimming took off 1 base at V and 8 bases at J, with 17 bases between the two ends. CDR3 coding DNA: TGTGCCAGCAGCTTAGGGGCCTCAGGGATGGGCGGCTACACCTTC. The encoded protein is CASSLGASGMGGYTF.

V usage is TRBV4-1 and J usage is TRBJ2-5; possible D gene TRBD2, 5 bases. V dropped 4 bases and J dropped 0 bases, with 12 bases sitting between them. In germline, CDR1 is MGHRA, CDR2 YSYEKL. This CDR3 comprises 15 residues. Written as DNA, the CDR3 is TGCGCCAGCAGCCCCACAGAGAGGGACCAAGAGACCCAGTACTTC. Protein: CASSPTERDQETQYF.

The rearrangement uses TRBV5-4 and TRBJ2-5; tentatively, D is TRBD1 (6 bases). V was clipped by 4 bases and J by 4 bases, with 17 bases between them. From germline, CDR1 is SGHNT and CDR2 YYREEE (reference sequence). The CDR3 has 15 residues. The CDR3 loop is CASSPTRGGRETQYF. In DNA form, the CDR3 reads TGTGCCAGCAGCCCGACTCGTGGGGGCAGAGAGACCCAGTACTTC.

CDR3 DNA: TGTGCCAGCAGCCTTACAGGGATTGGGTACGAGCAGTACTTC. It encodes CASSLTGIGYEQYF. The rearrangement joins TRBV14 to TRBJ2-7, with D perhaps TRBD1 (6 bases). V was pared by 4 bases and J by 4 bases, with 14 bases between. Per the germline V gene, CDR1 is SGHDN and CDR2 is FVKESK. The CDR3 has 14 amino acids.

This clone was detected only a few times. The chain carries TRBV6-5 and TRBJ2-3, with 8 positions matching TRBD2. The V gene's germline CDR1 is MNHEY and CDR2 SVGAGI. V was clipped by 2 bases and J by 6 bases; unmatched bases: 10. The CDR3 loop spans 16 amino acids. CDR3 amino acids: CASSYQSGRGGDTQYF. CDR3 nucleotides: TGTGCCAGCAGTTACCAAAGCGGGAGAGGAGGGGATACGCAGTATTTT.

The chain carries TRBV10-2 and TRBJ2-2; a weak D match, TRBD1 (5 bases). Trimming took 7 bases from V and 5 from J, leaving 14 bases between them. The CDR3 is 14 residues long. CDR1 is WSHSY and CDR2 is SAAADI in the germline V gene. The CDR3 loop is CASNWGLMTGELFF. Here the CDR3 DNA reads TGCGCCAGCAATTGGGGCCTGATGACCGGGGAGCTGTTTTTT.

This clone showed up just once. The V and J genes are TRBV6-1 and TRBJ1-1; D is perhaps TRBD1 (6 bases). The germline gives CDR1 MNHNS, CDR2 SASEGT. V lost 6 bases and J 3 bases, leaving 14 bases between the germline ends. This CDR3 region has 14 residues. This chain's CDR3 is CASSSGEGYTEAFF. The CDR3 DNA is TGTGCCAGCAGCTCAGGGGAGGGGTACACTGAAGCTTTCTTT.

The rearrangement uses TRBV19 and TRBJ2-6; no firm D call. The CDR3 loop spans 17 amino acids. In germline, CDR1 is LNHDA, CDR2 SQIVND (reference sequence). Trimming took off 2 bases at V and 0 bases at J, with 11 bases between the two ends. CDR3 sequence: CASSINGLGSGANVLTF. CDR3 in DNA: TGTGCCAGTAGTATAAATGGGCTCGGCTCTGGGGCCAACGTCCTGACTTTC.

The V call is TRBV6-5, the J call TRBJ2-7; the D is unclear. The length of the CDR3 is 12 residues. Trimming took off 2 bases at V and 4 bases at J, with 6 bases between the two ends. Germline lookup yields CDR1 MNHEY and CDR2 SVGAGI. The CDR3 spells CASSYPPYEQYF. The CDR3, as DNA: TGTGCCAGCAGTTACCCCCCGTACGAGCAGTACTTC.

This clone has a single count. CDR3 sequence: CASSVGGAPNTGELFF. The CDR3 DNA follows: TGTGCCAGCAGCGTAGGGGGAGCCCCGAACACCGGGGAGCTGTTTTTT. The chain employs TRBV9 and TRBJ2-2; tentative D call: TRBD2 (5 bases). V lost 0 bases, J lost 0 bases, and 9 bases lay in between. The V gene's germline CDR1 is SGDLS and CDR2 YYNGEE. The CDR3 runs 16 residues.

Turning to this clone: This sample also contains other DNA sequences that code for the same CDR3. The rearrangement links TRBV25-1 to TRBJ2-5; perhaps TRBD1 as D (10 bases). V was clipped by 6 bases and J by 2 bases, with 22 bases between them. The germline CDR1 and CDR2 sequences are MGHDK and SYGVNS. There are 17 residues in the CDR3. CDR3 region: CASSAGGGQGIQETQYF. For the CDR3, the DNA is TGTGCCAGCAGCGCGGGGGGGGGACAGGGGATTCAAGAGACCCAGTACTTC.

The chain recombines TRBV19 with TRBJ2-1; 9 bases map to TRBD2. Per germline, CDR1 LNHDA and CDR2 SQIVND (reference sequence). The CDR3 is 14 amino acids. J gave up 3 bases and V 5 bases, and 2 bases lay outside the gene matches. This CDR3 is CASSPTSGYNEQFF. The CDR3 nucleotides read TGTGCCAGTAGTCCGACTAGCGGCTACAATGAGCAGTTCTTC.

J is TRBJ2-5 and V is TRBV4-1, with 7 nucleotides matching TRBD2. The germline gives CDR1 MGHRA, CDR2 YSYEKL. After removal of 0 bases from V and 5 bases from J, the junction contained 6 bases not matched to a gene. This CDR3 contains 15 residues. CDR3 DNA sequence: TGCGCCAGCAGCCAAGACAGAGGGAGGGCCGAGACCCAGTACTTC. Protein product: CASSQDRGRAETQYF.

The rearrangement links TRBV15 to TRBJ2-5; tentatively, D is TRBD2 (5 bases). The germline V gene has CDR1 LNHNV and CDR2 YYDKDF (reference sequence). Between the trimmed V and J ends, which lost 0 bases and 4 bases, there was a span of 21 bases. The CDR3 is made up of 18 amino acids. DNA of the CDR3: TGTGCCACCAGCAGAGATCCTCCTAGTACGGGGAAAGGAGAGACCCAGTACTTC. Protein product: CATSRDPPSTGKGETQYF.

CDR3 nucleotides: TGTGCCAGCAGCTTGGACGGACAGGGGAATGAAAAACTGTTTTTT. Protein sequence: CASSLDGQGNEKLFF. The chain recombines TRBV5-4 with TRBJ1-4; 9 bases are a match to TRBD1. The CDR3 has 15 amino acids. V shed 0 bases and J 5 bases; nucleotides not matched to a gene: 2. Germline CDR1 reads SGHNT; CDR2 reads YYREEE (reference sequence).

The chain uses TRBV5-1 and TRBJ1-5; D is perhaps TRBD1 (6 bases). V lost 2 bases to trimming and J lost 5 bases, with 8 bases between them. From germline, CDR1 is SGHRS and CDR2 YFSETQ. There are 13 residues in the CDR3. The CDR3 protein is CASSLQGYQPQHF. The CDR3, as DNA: TGCGCCAGCAGCTTACAGGGATATCAGCCCCAGCATTTT.

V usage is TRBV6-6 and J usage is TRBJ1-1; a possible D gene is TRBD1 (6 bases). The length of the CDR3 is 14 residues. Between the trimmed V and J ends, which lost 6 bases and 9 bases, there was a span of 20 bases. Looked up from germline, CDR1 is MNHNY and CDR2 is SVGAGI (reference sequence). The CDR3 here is CASSPEQTGMKAFF. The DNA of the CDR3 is TGTGCCAGCAGCCCCGAACAAACAGGGATGAAAGCTTTCTTT.

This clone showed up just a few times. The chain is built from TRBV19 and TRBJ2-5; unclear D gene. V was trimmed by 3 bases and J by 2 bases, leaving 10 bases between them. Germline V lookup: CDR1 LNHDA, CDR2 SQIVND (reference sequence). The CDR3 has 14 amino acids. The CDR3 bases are TGTGCCAGTAGTATGAGCCCAGGTCAAGAGACCCAGTACTTC. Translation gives CASSMSPGQETQYF.

The CDR3 nucleotides are TGTGCCATCAGTGACCGGGGAGGAGAGACCCAGTACTTC. Its translation is CAISDRGGETQYF. The J gene is TRBJ2-5, the V gene TRBV10-3; perhaps TRBD2 as D (6 bases). Trimming removed 3 bases at V and 4 bases at J, with 9 bases between. This CDR3 has 13 amino acids. CDR1 and CDR2 from the germline V gene are ENHRY and SYGVKD.

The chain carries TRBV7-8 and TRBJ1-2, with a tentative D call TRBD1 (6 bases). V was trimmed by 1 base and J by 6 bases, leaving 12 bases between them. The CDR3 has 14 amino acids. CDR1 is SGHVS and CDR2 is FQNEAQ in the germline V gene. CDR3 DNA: TGTGCCAGCAGCTTAGAGCGGGGGGCGGATGGCTACACCTTC. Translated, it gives CASSLERGADGYTF.

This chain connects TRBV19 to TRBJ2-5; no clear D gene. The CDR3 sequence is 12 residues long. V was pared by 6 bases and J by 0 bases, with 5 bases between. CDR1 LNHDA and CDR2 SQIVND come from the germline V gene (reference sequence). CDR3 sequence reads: CASSTDQETQYF. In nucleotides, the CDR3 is TGTGCCAGTAGCACAGACCAAGAGACCCAGTACTTC.